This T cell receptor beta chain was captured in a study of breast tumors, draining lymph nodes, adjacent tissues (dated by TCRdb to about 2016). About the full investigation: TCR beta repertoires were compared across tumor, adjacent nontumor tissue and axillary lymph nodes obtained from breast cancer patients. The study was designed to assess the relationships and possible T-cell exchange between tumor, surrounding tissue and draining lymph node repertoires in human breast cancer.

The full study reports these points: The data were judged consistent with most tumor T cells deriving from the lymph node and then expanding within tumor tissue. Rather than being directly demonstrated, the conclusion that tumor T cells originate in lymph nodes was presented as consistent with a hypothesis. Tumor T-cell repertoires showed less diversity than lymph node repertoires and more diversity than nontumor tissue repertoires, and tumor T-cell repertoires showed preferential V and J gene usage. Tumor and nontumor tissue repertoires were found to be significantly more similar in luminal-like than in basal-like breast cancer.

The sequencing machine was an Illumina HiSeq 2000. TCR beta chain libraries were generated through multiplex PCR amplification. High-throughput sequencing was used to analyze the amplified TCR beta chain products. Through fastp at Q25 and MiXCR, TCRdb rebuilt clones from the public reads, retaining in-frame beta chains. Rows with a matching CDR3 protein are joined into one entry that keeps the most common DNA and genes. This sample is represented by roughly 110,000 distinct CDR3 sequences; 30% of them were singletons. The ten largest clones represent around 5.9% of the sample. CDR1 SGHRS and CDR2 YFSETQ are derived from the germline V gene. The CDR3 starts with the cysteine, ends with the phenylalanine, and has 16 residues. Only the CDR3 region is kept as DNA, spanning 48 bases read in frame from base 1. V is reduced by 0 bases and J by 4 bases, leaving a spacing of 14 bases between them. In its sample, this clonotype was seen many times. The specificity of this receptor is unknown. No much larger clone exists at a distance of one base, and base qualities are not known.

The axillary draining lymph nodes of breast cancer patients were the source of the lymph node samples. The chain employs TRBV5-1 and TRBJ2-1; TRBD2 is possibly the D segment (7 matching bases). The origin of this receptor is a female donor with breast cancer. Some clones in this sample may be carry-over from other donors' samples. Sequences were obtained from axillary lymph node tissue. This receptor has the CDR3 CASSLAKGGQYNEQFF. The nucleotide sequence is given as TGCGCCAGCAGCTTGGCCAAGGGGGGGCAGTACAATGAGCAGTTCTTC.